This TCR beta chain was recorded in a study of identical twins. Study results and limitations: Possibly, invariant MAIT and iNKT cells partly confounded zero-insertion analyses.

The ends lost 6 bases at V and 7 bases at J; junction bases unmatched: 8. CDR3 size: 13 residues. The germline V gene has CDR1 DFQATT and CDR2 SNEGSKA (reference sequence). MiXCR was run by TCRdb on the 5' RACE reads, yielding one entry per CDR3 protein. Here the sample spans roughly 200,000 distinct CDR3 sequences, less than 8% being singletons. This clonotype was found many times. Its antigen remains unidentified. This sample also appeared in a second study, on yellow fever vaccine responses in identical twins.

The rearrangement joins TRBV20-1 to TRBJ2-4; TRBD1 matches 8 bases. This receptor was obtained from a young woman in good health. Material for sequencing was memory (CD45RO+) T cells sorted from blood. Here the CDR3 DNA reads TGCAGTGCCGAACCTGACAGGGGTAACATTCAGTACTTC. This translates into CSAEPDRGNIQYF.